This T cell receptor (beta chain) was observed in a study of OX40 agonist ivuxolimab in advanced cancers. On this clone: The antigen is undetermined.

Clones were sequenced by immunoSEQ multiplex PCR, and TCRdb holds only the in-frame ones, with some missing. The profile shows fewer than 20,000 clones, around 70% of them singletons. Individuals having autoimmune disease history or systemic immunosuppression were not enrolled. Study-wide results and caveats: On average, CD8+ T cells had more expanded clones than CD4+.

The input for sequencing was CD4+ or CD8+ T cells sorted from blood, taken in a trial of the OX40 agonist ivuxolimab. The sequence was obtained from an adult with an advanced solid tumor such as melanoma, head and neck, liver or kidney cancer.

The CDR3 DNA sequence: TGTGCCAGCAGCTTGGGGACAGATGAAAATCAGCCCCAGCATTTT. It codes for CASSLGTDENQPQHF. The chain carries TRBV7-9 and TRBJ1-5; TRBD1 matches at 7 bases. Germline V CDR1 and CDR2: SEHNR, FQNEAQ (reference sequence). The V and J ends lost 3 bases and 4 bases, in that order; junction bases with no gene match: 6. CDR3 length: 15 amino acids. Based on the CDR3 plus reference TRBV7-9 and TRBJ1-5, the full variable domain is DTGVSQNPRHKITKRGQNVTFRCDPISEHNRLYWYRQTLGQGPEFLTYFQNEAQLEKSRLLSDRFSAERPKGSFSTLEIQRTEQGDSAMYLCASSLGTDENQPQHFGDGTRLSIL.